The 30 T cell receptor beta chains presented below share a single source sample, sequenced in a study of post-analysis software for immune sequencing data. Tagging with unique molecular identifiers was a feature of the TCR beta cDNA libraries. MiXCR, applied by TCRdb to the PCR reads, yields one record per CDR3 protein. The table records roughly 430,000 distinct CDR3 sequences, more than 30% of them present only once. Study-level points and caveats: Roughly five TRBV segments appeared more often in patients than in controls, and TRBV5-6, TRBV5-1 and TRBV20-1 were among these.

Their antigens are not known. The sample was blood. These receptors came from a girl aged 2 to 9 with multiple sclerosis.

This clonotype was detected only a few times. The chain joins TRBV20-1 to TRBJ1-2; D unclear. CDR3 size: 13 residues. Per germline, CDR1 DFQATT and CDR2 SNEGSKA (reference sequence). The V gene lost 7 bases and the J gene lost 0 bases, with 12 bases spanning the gap. The CDR3 DNA follows: TGCAGTGTCCCGTGGGGTGCTAACTATGGCTACACCTTC. This sequence encodes CSVPWGANYGYTF.

The chain couples TRBV14 to TRBJ2-7; 9 bases fit TRBD2. The V gene end was trimmed by 1 base and the J gene end by 1 base; junction bases not matched to a gene: 2. Germline V gives CDR1 SGHDN, CDR2 FVKESK. The CDR3 is 15 residues long. DNA of the CDR3: TGTGCCAGCAGCCAAGGCAGCGGGGGGTCCTACGAGCAGTACGTC. The encoded protein is CASSQGSGGSYEQYV.

This clonotype turned up a few times. V and J are TRBV4-2 and TRBJ2-1; 8 positions agree with TRBD2. V gave up 4 bases and J gave up 12 bases; unmatched junction bases: 11. The CDR3 extends over 14 amino acids. Germline V gene lookup returns CDR1 LGHNA and CDR2 YNFKEQ. In nucleotides, the CDR3 is TGTGCCAGCAGCCCCGCCGCCGGGACTAGATCGCAGTTCTTC. This codes for CASSPAAGTRSQFF.

This clonotype has a single count. The chain is built from TRBV6-5 and TRBJ2-7; D not certain. This CDR3 has 14 amino acids. Trimming cost V 4 bases and J 10 bases, with 20 bases left between them. Germline CDR1 MNHEY, CDR2 SVGAGI. This CDR3 reads CASSSCRRSGTQYF. DNA of the CDR3: TGTGCCAGCAGTTCCTGCCGGCGATCGGGCACCCAGTACTTC.

This clonotype occurred a few times. The chain has TRBV12-3 or TRBV12-4 and TRBJ1-5, with D possibly matching TRBD1 (5 bases). Trimming shortened V by 6 bases and J by 1 base, and 10 bases separated the two germline ends. CDR3 size: 14 residues. DNA for the CDR3: TGTGCCAGCAGCCAAGGGGAGAGCAATCAGCCCCAGCATTTT. Translated: CASSQGESNQPQHF.

The chain uses TRBV6-6 and TRBJ1-6; weak D call: TRBD1 (5 bases). The CDR3 contains 16 residues. Germline V gene data show CDR1 as MNHNY and CDR2 as SVGAGI (reference sequence). V lost 0 bases, J lost 7 bases, and 13 bases lay in between. This chain's CDR3 is CASSYSRVQGNSPLHF. Written as DNA, the CDR3 is TGTGCCAGCAGTTACTCGAGGGTTCAGGGAAATTCACCCCTCCACTTT.

The chain joins TRBV4-1 to TRBJ1-1; TRBD1 matches 8 bases. Germline values: CDR1 MGHRA, CDR2 YSYEKL. The CDR3 totals 14 residues. V lost 6 bases, J lost 3 bases, and 6 bases stayed unmatched. CDR3 DNA sequence: TGCGCCAGCAGACTACAGGGGGGGGACACTGAAGCTTTCTTT. This translates into CASRLQGGDTEAFF.

V gene TRBV5-1 combines with J gene TRBJ2-5; TRBD1 matches at 11 bases. The J call may be incorrect, as the DNA end agrees better with TRBJ2-7. From germline, CDR1 is SGHRS and CDR2 YFSETQ. This CDR3 is built from 16 residues. CDR3 sequence (DNA): TGCGCCAGCAGCTTAGCGGCCGGGACAGGGGGCTACGAGCAGTACTTC. Its translation is CASSLAAGTGGYEQYF.

This clonotype was seen more than once but under ten times. This sequence joins TRBV5-1 and TRBJ2-5; no clear D gene. Trimming left V 3 bases short and J 0 bases short, with 9 bases between. The CDR3 runs to 14 residues. Germline CDR1 and CDR2: SGHRS and YFSETQ. The CDR3 coding sequence is TGCGCCAGCAGCTCCGGCCGGGACCAAGAGACCCAGTACTTC. As protein: CASSSGRDQETQYF.

This clonotype was seen only a few times. The chain carries TRBV20-1 and TRBJ2-7; the match to TRBD1 covers 10 bases. The germline CDR1 and CDR2 sequences are DFQATT and SNEGSKA (reference sequence). The length of the CDR3 is 14 residues. Losses at the gene ends were 6 bases for V and 2 bases for J; bases not matched to a gene: 7. CDR3 bases: TGCAGTGCCCCGGGACAGGGGCCCCCCTACGAGCAGTACTTC. Translated, it gives CSAPGQGPPYEQYF.

This rearrangement joins TRBV7-9 to TRBJ2-4, with D unclear. V was shortened by 3 bases and J by 0 bases, with 18 bases between the two germline ends. CDR1 and CDR2 (germline): SEHNR, FQNEAQ (reference sequence). The CDR3 totals 18 residues. The CDR3 sequence is CASSFPIDKPLAKNIQYF. In DNA, the CDR3 is TGTGCCAGCAGCTTTCCCATAGACAAGCCTCTAGCCAAAAACATTCAGTACTTC. Drawing the rest from reference TRBV7-9 and TRBJ2-4, the complete variable domain is DTGVSQNPRHKITKRGQNVTFRCDPISEHNRLYWYRQTLGQGPEFLTYFQNEAQLEKSRLLSDRFSAERPKGSFSTLEIQRTEQGDSAMYLCASSFPIDKPLAKNIQYFGAGTRLSVL.

A few counts support this clonotype. DNA of the CDR3: TGTGCCAGCTCCGACAGGGGCCGCTGGTACCAAGAGACCCAGTACTTC. It yields the protein CASSDRGRWYQETQYF. This chain links TRBV7-2 with TRBJ2-5; the match to TRBD1 covers 8 bases. The junction had 11 bases not matched to a gene; V was cut back by 8 bases and J by 0 bases. Germline-derived CDR1 and CDR2 are SGHTA and FQGNSA. The CDR3 covers 16 residues. Full variable domain (missing parts from reference TRBV7-2 and TRBJ2-5): GAGVSQSPSNKVTEKGKDVELRCDPISGHTALYWYRQSLGQGLEFLIYFQGNSAPDKSGLPSDRFSAERTGGSVSTLTIQRTQQEDSAVYLCASSDRGRWYQETQYFGPGTRLLVL.

This clonotype was picked up a small number of times. It is unclear where the CDR3 begins or ends on the DNA, so no DNA is shown, and the CDR3 is as TCRdb lists it. The rearrangement uses TRBV27 and TRBJ1-2; the D segment call TRBD1 is taken from the table without a DNA check. Germline V gives CDR1 MNHEY, CDR2 SMNVEV (reference sequence). The CDR3 contains 15 residues when both ends are counted. The CDR3 loop reads CASSSSPTVRYGYTF.

This clonotype came up a few times. The V call is TRBV9, the J call TRBJ1-2; 9 bases agree with TRBD1. V shed 3 bases and J 4 bases; nucleotides not matched to a gene: 7. The CDR3 is 15 residues long. CDR1 and CDR2 (germline): SGDLS, YYNGEE. The CDR3 spells CASSAALTGGYGYTF. The CDR3 DNA follows: TGTGCCAGCAGCGCCGCCTTGACAGGGGGCTATGGCTACACCTTC.

V usage is TRBV4-2 and J usage is TRBJ2-1; perhaps TRBD2 as D (7 bases). Trimming pared 3 bases from V and 8 bases from J, leaving 14 bases between. This CDR3 comprises 14 residues. Germline values: CDR1 LGHNA, CDR2 YNFKEQ. CDR3 nucleotides: TGTGCCAGCAGCCAGGGGGAGGGGGGCTATGAGCAGTTCTTC. The encoded protein is CASSQGEGGYEQFF.

This clonotype was counted only a few times. The genes are TRBV29-1 and TRBJ2-5; tentatively, D is TRBD1 (5 bases). Trimming removed 8 bases at V and 0 bases at J, with 10 bases between. Germline V lookup: CDR1 SQVTM, CDR2 ANQGSEA. The CDR3 totals 12 residues. CDR3: CSSGQNQETQYF. As DNA, the CDR3 is TGCAGCTCCGGACAAAACCAAGAGACCCAGTACTTC.

The genes are TRBV25-1 and TRBJ2-1; D remains unclear. V was shortened by 1 base and J by 15 bases, with 10 bases between the two germline ends. Germline V gene sequence: CDR1 MGHDK, CDR2 SYGVNS. There are 11 residues in the CDR3. The chain's CDR3 is CASSEFVILFF. CDR3 DNA sequence: TGTGCCAGCAGTGAATTTGTGATATTGTTCTTC.

The rearrangement joins TRBV7-2 to TRBJ2-1; no reliable D call. V lost 1 base and J 3 bases, leaving 13 bases between the germline ends. The CDR3 contains 16 residues. CDR1 is SGHTA and CDR2 is FQGNSA in the germline V gene. CDR3 nucleotide sequence: TGTGCCAGCAGCTTAGAAGGTAACGCCTACTACAATGAGCAGTTCTTC. Translating gives CASSLEGNAYYNEQFF.

This rearrangement joins TRBV7-2 to TRBJ2-7; either TRBD1 or TRBD2 may supply D (7 bases each). There are 14 residues in the CDR3. V lost 1 base and J 5 bases, leaving 12 bases between the germline ends. Germline CDR1 SGHTA, CDR2 FQGNSA. The CDR3 sequence: CASSLVTGRDEQYF. The CDR3 DNA reads TGTGCCAGCAGCTTAGTGACAGGGAGGGACGAGCAGTACTTC. Together with reference TRBV7-2 and TRBJ2-7, the CDR3 gives the full variable domain: GAGVSQSPSNKVTEKGKDVELRCDPISGHTALYWYRQSLGQGLEFLIYFQGNSAPDKSGLPSDRFSAERTGGSVSTLTIQRTQQEDSAVYLCASSLVTGRDEQYFGPGTRLTVT.

Many counts were recorded for this clonotype. The rearrangement uses TRBV20-1 and TRBJ1-2; D gene ambiguous. CDR1 is DFQATT and CDR2 is SNEGSKA in the germline V gene (reference sequence). Trimming removed 4 bases at V and 8 bases at J, with 20 bases between. This CDR3 contains 14 residues. In DNA, the CDR3 is TGCAGTGCTATGGACGGGGATACTCTGGGGGGCTACACCTTC. Translating gives CSAMDGDTLGGYTF.

The V gene is TRBV6-2 or TRBV6-3, the J gene TRBJ2-1, with 8 bases identical to TRBD2. This CDR3 has 15 residues. CDR1 MNHEY and CDR2 SVGEGT come from the germline V gene. V lost 10 bases, J lost 3 bases, and 11 bases stayed unmatched. CDR3 sequence: CATSGLAGGYNEQFF. DNA for the CDR3: TGTGCCACTTCGGGGTTGGCGGGAGGCTACAATGAGCAGTTCTTC.

This clonotype was detected a few times. V usage is TRBV6-1 and J usage is TRBJ2-1; D perhaps matches TRBD1 (6 bases). The germline V gene encodes CDR1 MNHNS and CDR2 SASEGT. The CDR3 contains 16 residues. Deletions cut 6 bases from V and 0 bases from J, with 15 bases between. CDR3 protein: CASSLLRTDSYNEQFF. DNA of the CDR3: TGTGCCAGCAGCCTTCTGAGGACAGACTCCTACAATGAGCAGTTCTTC.

The chain links TRBV20-1 to TRBJ1-1; 9 nucleotides line up with TRBD1. The junction had 5 bases not matched to a gene; V was cut back by 5 bases and J by 7 bases. The CDR3 is 12 amino acids. The germline V gene has CDR1 DFQATT and CDR2 SNEGSKA (reference sequence). CDR3 loop: CSAGDRDGEAFF. CDR3 DNA sequence: TGCAGTGCTGGGGACAGGGACGGTGAAGCTTTCTTT.

V usage is TRBV7-9 and J usage is TRBJ2-7; D perhaps matches TRBD1 (5 bases). Trimming removed 2 bases at V and 0 bases at J, with 23 bases between. This CDR3 is built from 19 residues. Germline assignment: CDR1 SEHNR and CDR2 FQNEAQ (reference sequence). CDR3 in amino acids: CASSLYQGWGGAFSYEQYF. The CDR3 nucleotides read TGTGCCAGCAGCTTATATCAGGGATGGGGTGGGGCTTTCTCCTACGAGCAGTACTTC.

This sequence joins TRBV5-1 and TRBJ2-4; 9 bases agree with TRBD2. CDR1 and CDR2 from the germline V gene are SGHRS and YFSETQ. The CDR3 extends over 16 amino acids. After removal of 4 bases from V and 7 bases from J, the junction contained 12 bases not matched to a gene. CDR3 in amino acids: CASSPRGGGASNIQYF. Here the CDR3 DNA reads TGCGCCAGCAGCCCCAGGGGCGGGGGGGCCTCCAACATTCAGTACTTC.

There are many counts of this clonotype. This rearrangement joins TRBV7-2 to TRBJ2-7, with 13 positions matching TRBD2. Germline V CDR1 and CDR2: SGHTA, FQGNSA. The junction had 2 bases not matched to a gene; V was cut back by 1 base and J by 5 bases. The CDR3 is 15 residues long. The CDR3 loop is CASSLGLAGGNEQYF. DNA for the CDR3: TGTGCCAGCAGCTTAGGACTAGCGGGAGGAAACGAGCAGTACTTC.

V and J are TRBV6-6 and TRBJ1-6, with unresolved D. The V gene's germline CDR1 is MNHNY and CDR2 SVGAGI (reference sequence). This CDR3 is built from 16 residues. V lost 2 bases, J lost 0 bases, and 8 bases lay in between. CDR3 nucleotide sequence: TGTGCCAGCAGTTACAACGCGGGCTCCTATAATTCACCCCTCCACTTT. Translation: CASSYNAGSYNSPLHF.

The chain is built from TRBV14 and TRBJ2-1; 7 bases fit TRBD1. The CDR3 is 16 amino acids. The germline CDR1 and CDR2 sequences are SGHDN and FVKESK. V lost 1 base, J lost 2 bases, and 5 bases stayed unmatched. Here the CDR3 reads CASSQGNRGPYNEQFF. In nucleotides, the CDR3 is TGTGCCAGCAGCCAAGGGAACAGGGGTCCCTACAATGAGCAGTTCTTC.

The chain has TRBV20-1 and TRBJ2-7; possible D gene TRBD1, 5 bases. Germline assignment: CDR1 DFQATT and CDR2 SNEGSKA (reference sequence). The CDR3 is 14 amino acids. The V end was cut by 3 bases, the J end by 1 base, with 13 bases between. The CDR3 nucleotides are TGCAGTGCTAGGGTTAGACAGTTATCCTACGAGCAGTACTTC. Translating it yields CSARVRQLSYEQYF.

V is TRBV4-2 and J is TRBJ1-2; D call uncertain. V gave up 0 bases and J gave up 6 bases, with 14 bases separating them. The CDR3 totals 15 residues. The V gene's germline CDR1 is LGHNA and CDR2 YNFKEQ. The CDR3 loop reads CASSQDVSEYNGYTF. The CDR3 DNA sequence: TGTGCCAGCAGCCAAGATGTCTCCGAATATAATGGCTACACCTTC.